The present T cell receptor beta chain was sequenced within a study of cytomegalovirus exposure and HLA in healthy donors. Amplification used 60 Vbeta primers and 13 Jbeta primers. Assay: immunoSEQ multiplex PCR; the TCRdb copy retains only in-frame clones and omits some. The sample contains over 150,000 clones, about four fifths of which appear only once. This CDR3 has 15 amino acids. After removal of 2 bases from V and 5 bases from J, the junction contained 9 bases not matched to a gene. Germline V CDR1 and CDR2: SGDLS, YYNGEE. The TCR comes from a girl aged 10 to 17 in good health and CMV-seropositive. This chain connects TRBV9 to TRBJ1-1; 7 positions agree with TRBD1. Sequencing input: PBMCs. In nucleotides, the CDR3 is TGTGCCAGCAGCGTCTCGGGACAGCCTTTGACTGAAGCTTTCTTT. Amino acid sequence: CASSVSGQPLTEAFF.